Presented here are 27 T cell receptor beta chains from one specimen sequenced in a study of cytomegalovirus exposure and HLA in healthy donors. Primers: 60 Vbeta forward and 13 Jbeta reverse. Assay: immunoSEQ multiplex PCR; the TCRdb copy retains only in-frame clones and omits some. The table shows over 100,000 clones, with around 85% occurring only once. The sequencing input was PBMCs. All receptors derive from a man aged 25-40 years in good health and CMV-seronegative.

CDR3 loop: CASSPSGVPPSTDTQYF. The CDR3 region has the DNA TGTGCCAGCAGCCCCTCCGGGGTCCCCCCTAGCACAGATACGCAGTATTTT. The J gene is TRBJ2-3, the V gene TRBV28; tentative D call: TRBD2 (5 bases). CDR1 MDHEN and CDR2 SYDVKM come from the germline V gene. This CDR3 is built from 17 residues. The germline V and J ends were trimmed by 6 bases and 0 bases, with 19 bases remaining between them.

Remarks on this clone: An end of the junction does not agree with germline; a read error may underlie this. The J gene is TRBJ2-1, the V gene TRBV7-9; the D gene is possibly TRBD2 (6 bases). Germline CDR1 reads SEHNR; CDR2 reads FQNEAQ (reference sequence). The CDR3 totals 18 residues. The CDR3 coding sequence is TGTTCCAGCAGCACATACTCCGGGACTCAACCTGCGGACAATGAGCAGTTCTTC. Its translation is CSSSTYSGTQPADNEQFF.

This clone was seen just once. The chain is built from TRBV5-6 and TRBJ2-6; D may be TRBD1 (6 bases). The CDR3 has 15 residues. Germline CDR1 SGHDT, CDR2 YYEEEE. V was cut by 2 bases and J by 2 bases, with 8 bases left in between. The CDR3 region has the DNA TGTGCCAGCAGCTTCACAGGGACTGGGGCCAACGTCCTGACTTTC. Its protein product is CASSFTGTGANVLTF.

The V gene is TRBV9, the J gene TRBJ2-3; D perhaps matches TRBD1 (6 bases). The V gene's germline CDR1 is SGDLS and CDR2 YYNGEE. The CDR3 is made up of 15 amino acids. The V end was cut by 0 bases, the J end by 2 bases, with 10 bases between. The CDR3 bases are TGTGCCAGCAGCGTAGAGGACAGTCCCACAGATACGCAGTATTTT. Its protein is CASSVEDSPTDTQYF.

In this sample, this clone turned up once. The gene calls are TRBV30 and TRBJ1-1, with 7 nucleotides matching TRBD1. Germline CDR1 and CDR2: GTSNPN and SVGIG (reference sequence). The CDR3 loop spans 14 amino acids. J lost 4 bases, V lost 3 bases, and 8 bases had no gene match. The CDR3 region is CAWRMVGQFTEAFF. The CDR3 DNA follows: TGTGCCTGGAGAATGGTGGGACAGTTCACTGAAGCTTTCTTT.

CDR3: CASSLLGYEQYF. The CDR3, as DNA: TGTGCCAGCAGTTTACTAGGATACGAGCAGTACTTC. J is TRBJ2-7 and V is TRBV28; D not resolved. This CDR3 spans 12 amino acids. Germline V gives CDR1 MDHEN, CDR2 SYDVKM. The ends were cut back, 2 bases at V and 4 bases at J, with 6 bases in the middle.

V is TRBV28 and J is TRBJ2-3; maybe TRBD1 (5 bases). Trimming removed 5 bases at V and 0 bases at J, with 12 bases between. Germline V gives CDR1 MDHEN, CDR2 SYDVKM. This CDR3 has 15 residues. The CDR3 spells CASSLQGPSTDTQYF. For the CDR3, the DNA is TGTGCCAGCAGTCTCCAGGGCCCTAGCACAGATACGCAGTATTTT.

The chain employs TRBV11-2 and TRBJ2-3; 9 positions agree with TRBD2. Germline lookup yields CDR1 SGHAT and CDR2 FQNNGV. The CDR3 is 14 amino acids. Trimming cost V 3 bases and J 6 bases; bases outside gene matches: 4. The chain's CDR3 is CASSFSGGMDTQYF. The CDR3 DNA sequence: TGTGCCAGCAGCTTTAGCGGGGGTATGGATACGCAGTATTTT.

The rearrangement joins TRBV29-1 to TRBJ1-2; D remains unclear. The CDR3 is made up of 13 amino acids. Germline V gene sequence: CDR1 SQVTM, CDR2 ANQGSEA. V was trimmed by 0 bases and J by 6 bases, leaving 11 bases between them. The chain's CDR3 is CSVEDRRTDGYTF. CDR3 coding DNA: TGCAGCGTTGAAGATCGCAGAACAGATGGCTACACCTTC.

This chain uses TRBV9 with TRBJ2-2, with D uncertain. Per germline, CDR1 SGDLS and CDR2 YYNGEE. Trimming left V 0 bases short and J 0 bases short, with 6 bases between. This CDR3 spans 15 amino acids. CDR3 residues: CASSVVSPNTGELFF. The CDR3 DNA reads TGTGCCAGCAGCGTAGTGAGTCCGAACACCGGGGAGCTGTTTTTT.

This clone has a handful of counts. The junction shows a germline mismatch at one end, possibly a read error. The J gene is TRBJ2-6, the V gene TRBV6-4, with D maybe TRBD1 (5 bases). The CDR3 spans 15 residues. Germline assignment: CDR1 MRHNA and CDR2 SNTAGT. The CDR3 loop reads CASSDDNSGANGLTF. CDR3 coding DNA: TGTGCCAGCAGCGATGACAATAGTGGGGCCAACGGCCTGACTTTC.

The V and J genes are TRBV28 and TRBJ2-2; 7 bases fit TRBD1. The CDR3 is made up of 16 amino acids. The ends lost 1 base at V and 0 bases at J; junction bases unmatched: 2. Per germline, CDR1 MDHEN and CDR2 SYDVKM. The CDR3, as DNA: TGTGCCAGCAGTTTATTGGGACAGTCGAACACCGGGGAGCTGTTTTTT. It is translated as CASSLLGQSNTGELFF.

V usage is TRBV4-3 and J usage is TRBJ1-5; D not certain. V dropped 0 bases and J dropped 2 bases, with 14 bases sitting between them. CDR1 is LGHNA and CDR2 is YSLEER in the germline V gene. This CDR3 contains 17 residues. This CDR3 reads CASSQDRRGKGNQPQHF. The CDR3 DNA sequence: TGCGCCAGCAGCCAAGATCGTCGGGGTAAAGGCAATCAGCCCCAGCATTTT.

V and J are TRBV29-1 and TRBJ1-1; 9 positions agree with TRBD1. The CDR3 totals 13 residues. V lost 3 bases to trimming and J lost 10 bases; unmatched junction nucleotides: 9. CDR1 is SQVTM, CDR2 ANQGSEA, per germline. CDR3 coding DNA: TGCAGCGTTGAGTGGACAGGGGCAATGGGAGCTTTCTTT. Its translation: CSVEWTGAMGAFF.

The chain recombines TRBV2 with TRBJ2-5, with D tentatively TRBD2 (6 bases). CDR3 size: 17 residues. With 4 bases removed from V and 5 bases from J, the gap between germline ends came to 23 bases. Germline CDR1 SNHLY, CDR2 FYNNEI. CDR3: CASSGLELAGVGETQYF. CDR3 nucleotides: TGTGCCAGCAGTGGGTTAGAACTAGCAGGTGTCGGCGAGACCCAGTACTTC.

CDR3 protein: CASSLEGGTSGEVETQYF. The CDR3 DNA reads as TGTGCCAGCAGCTTGGAGGGAGGGACTAGCGGGGAGGTGGAGACCCAGTACTTC. The chain recombines TRBV5-4 with TRBJ2-5; 13 positions match TRBD2. J gave up 5 bases and V 0 bases, and 10 bases lay outside the gene matches. Germline assignment: CDR1 SGHNT and CDR2 YYREEE (reference sequence). This CDR3 is built from 18 residues.

V is TRBV4-1 and J is TRBJ1-4; the match to TRBD1 covers 8 bases. CDR1 is MGHRA and CDR2 is YSYEKL in the germline V gene. CDR3 size: 16 residues. The V and J ends lost 1 base and 7 bases, in that order; junction bases with no gene match: 8. The chain's CDR3 is CASSQGAAGGFEKLFF. CDR3 coding DNA: TGCGCCAGCAGCCAAGGGGCGGCAGGGGGCTTTGAAAAACTGTTTTTT.

The V call is TRBV5-1, the J call TRBJ2-1; 8 bases are a match to TRBD1. The length of the CDR3 is 12 residues. In germline, CDR1 is SGHRS, CDR2 YFSETQ. V dropped 2 bases and J dropped 15; count of bases not matched to a gene: 7. CDR3 coding DNA: TGCGCCAGCAGCTTCCCGGACAGGGTATCGTTCTTC. As protein: CASSFPDRVSFF.

The rearrangement links TRBV7-8 to TRBJ1-3; tentative D call: TRBD1 (5 bases). CDR1 SGHVS and CDR2 FQNEAQ come from the germline V gene. The V and J ends lost 5 bases and 3 bases respectively, with 14 bases between them. The CDR3 has 15 amino acids. CDR3 DNA sequence: TGTGCCAGCAGCCAAATCGGGGGTCATGGAAACACCATATATTTT. Amino acid sequence: CASSQIGGHGNTIYF.

The chain combines TRBV6-1 with TRBJ2-7; 11 bases line up with TRBD1. The CDR3 sequence is 15 residues long. Germline V CDR1 and CDR2: MNHNS, SASEGT. Trimming at V came to 5 bases and at J to 4 bases, leaving 7 bases not matched to a gene. The CDR3 nucleotides are TGTGCCAGCAGTTTCGGGACAGGGGGATCGTACGAGCAGTACTTC. Protein sequence: CASSFGTGGSYEQYF.

The chain combines TRBV9 with TRBJ2-2, with 7 bases matching TRBD1. Germline V lookup: CDR1 SGDLS, CDR2 YYNGEE. The CDR3 contains 13 residues. V was pared by 7 bases and J by 4 bases, with 4 bases of the junction left unmatched. The chain's CDR3 is CASQRGRTGELFF. The DNA of the CDR3 is TGTGCCAGCCAGAGGGGGCGCACCGGGGAGCTGTTTTTT.

The rearrangement uses TRBV5-1 and TRBJ2-3; maybe TRBD1 (6 bases). This CDR3 spans 15 amino acids. Germline V gene sequence: CDR1 SGHRS, CDR2 YFSETQ. Trimming removed 2 bases from V and 0 bases from J, with 10 bases in between. CDR3 sequence (DNA): TGCGCCAGCAGCTTTGGACAGTTTAGCACAGATACGCAGTATTTT. It codes for CASSFGQFSTDTQYF. Complete variable domain (other parts from reference TRBV5-1 and TRBJ2-3): KAGVTQTPRYLIKTRGQQVTLSCSPISGHRSVSWYQQTPGQGLQFLFEYFSETQRNKGNFPGRFSGRQFSNSRSEMNVSTLELGDSALYLCASSFGQFSTDTQYFGPGTRLTVL.

This chain connects TRBV29-1 to TRBJ2-3, with D maybe TRBD1 (6 bases). The CDR3 spans 13 residues. Germline CDR1 is SQVTM and CDR2 is ANQGSEA. V was trimmed by 6 bases and J by 3 bases, leaving 13 bases between them. The CDR3 DNA follows: TGCAGCGTCGCGGTAGGGGGAACAGATACGCAGTATTTT. This gives the protein CSVAVGGTDTQYF.

The count of this clone is one. The chain joins TRBV11-2 to TRBJ2-7; 10 nucleotides line up with TRBD1. From germline, CDR1 is SGHAT and CDR2 FQNNGV. V dropped 5 bases and J dropped 3; count of bases not matched to a gene: 10. The CDR3 loop spans 16 amino acids. The CDR3 loop is CASSPILGQGYYEQYF. DNA for the CDR3: TGTGCCAGCAGCCCTATTCTGGGACAGGGGTACTACGAGCAGTACTTC.

The chain links TRBV19 to TRBJ2-2; unclear D gene. Germline lookup yields CDR1 LNHDA and CDR2 SQIVND (reference sequence). The CDR3 runs to 12 residues. V lost 4 bases, J lost 4 bases, and 4 bases lay in between. CDR3 sequence reads: CASSTGTGELFF. The CDR3 region has the DNA TGTGCCAGTAGTACAGGCACCGGGGAGCTGTTTTTT.

DNA of the CDR3: TGTGCCAGCACTCCCACGAGGGGGGGTTACAATGAGCAGTTCTTC. Its translation: CASTPTRGGYNEQFF. The rearrangement links TRBV7-9 to TRBJ2-1; tentatively, D is TRBD2 (7 bases). V dropped 7 bases and J dropped 4 bases, with 17 bases sitting between them. The CDR3 contains 15 residues. Germline V CDR1 and CDR2: SEHNR, FQNEAQ (reference sequence).

The rearrangement joins TRBV21-1 to TRBJ2-7; the D segment call TRBD1 is taken from the table without a DNA check. TRBV21-1 counts as a pseudogene. The CDR3 spans 13 residues. The DNA of the CDR3 is TGTGCCACTAGGGGGCAACGAGTGGGCGAGCAGTACTTC. This sequence encodes CATRGQRVGEQYF.